Listed here are 19 T cell receptor beta chains from one sample, sequenced in a study of monozygotic twins with inflammatory bowel disease. TCRdb reprocessed the 5' RACE reads; each CDR3 protein has one entry and no DNA is given. Its table lists about 160,000 distinct CDR3 sequences. The material sequenced was blood. Receptors originate from a human donor with ulcerative colitis or Crohn's disease, or a healthy co-twin of an affected twin (not recorded which).

The chain couples TRBV10-3 to TRBJ2-7; TCRdb selects TRBD2, and the lack of DNA leaves this call unchecked. The germline gives CDR1 ENHRY, CDR2 SYGVKD. The CDR3 has 13 residues. The CDR3 region is CASTPSGVYEQYF.

The J gene is TRBJ2-7, the V gene TRBV4-3; TCRdb names TRBD2, which stays unverified in the absence of DNA. CDR1 LGHNA and CDR2 YSLEER come from the germline V gene. The CDR3 consists of 16 residues. CDR3 amino acids: CASSLGLAASSYEQYF.

The J gene is TRBJ1-1, the V gene TRBV5-1; TCRdb names TRBD1, which stays unverified in the absence of DNA. The CDR3 consists of 14 residues. Germline V CDR1 and CDR2: SGHRS, YFSETQ. CDR3: CASSSHRVGGEAFF.

The chain couples TRBV20-1 to TRBJ2-7; TCRdb's D call of TRBD2 is untestable without DNA. The CDR3 consists of 15 residues. The germline V gene has CDR1 DFQATT and CDR2 SNEGSKA (reference sequence). The CDR3 protein is CSATKIWDSNYEQYF.

The rearrangement uses TRBV9 and TRBJ2-5; checking the TCRdb D call of TRBD1 is not possible without DNA. This CDR3 contains 14 residues. Germline V lookup: CDR1 SGDLS, CDR2 YYNGEE. The CDR3 loop is CASSKTGGGKTQYF.

The chain recombines TRBV28 with TRBJ1-2; without DNA, the TCRdb call of TRBD1 cannot be checked. Germline V gene data show CDR1 as MDHEN and CDR2 as SYDVKM. CDR3 length: 15 amino acids. The CDR3 reads CASSLNAGTIYGYTF.

V is TRBV27 and J is TRBJ2-1; TCRdb's D call of TRBD2 is untestable without DNA. CDR3 length: 14 amino acids. Germline CDR1 and CDR2: MNHEY and SMNVEV (reference sequence). CDR3: CASSLDWSYNEQFF.

CDR3 in amino acids: CASSLEPFNSGNTIYF. The chain couples TRBV7-2 to TRBJ1-3. CDR1 is SGHTA and CDR2 is FQGNSA in the germline V gene. This CDR3 comprises 16 residues.

The gene calls are TRBV6-2 or TRBV6-3 and TRBJ2-7; TCRdb outputs TRBD1, but without DNA this stays unchecked. CDR1 is MNHEY, CDR2 SVGEGT, per germline. CDR3 length equals 12 residues. CDR3 region: CASSDRTYEQYF.

The chain joins TRBV5-1 to TRBJ2-7; the TRBD1 assignment by TCRdb is unverifiable without DNA. Germline V CDR1 and CDR2: SGHRS, YFSETQ. The CDR3 spans 16 residues. CDR3 amino acids: CASSESGHSSSYEQYF.

The rearrangement links TRBV19 to TRBJ1-4. Per germline, CDR1 LNHDA and CDR2 SQIVND (reference sequence). The CDR3 has 11 amino acids. The CDR3 sequence is CVTSSREKLFF.

The chain joins TRBV20-1 to TRBJ2-4; absent DNA, TCRdb's TRBD2 call cannot be checked. Germline V gives CDR1 DFQATT, CDR2 SNEGSKA (reference sequence). The CDR3 has 20 amino acids. CDR3 residues: CSARRLAGVSPWDAKNIQYF.

This rearrangement joins TRBV7-8 to TRBJ2-7; the TCRdb call, TRBD1, lacks DNA for checking. This CDR3 is 17 amino acids long. Germline V gene lookup returns CDR1 SGHVS and CDR2 FQNEAQ. The CDR3 reads CASSLGRGQTSAYEQYF.

The rearrangement links TRBV6-2 or TRBV6-3 to TRBJ2-1; TCRdb lists TRBD1, though no DNA is available to test this call. The CDR3 extends over 12 amino acids. CDR1 and CDR2 from the germline V gene are MNHEY and SVGEGT. The CDR3 here is CASSQGSGEQFF.

This rearrangement joins TRBV27 to TRBJ1-1. The CDR3 consists of 15 residues. The germline gives CDR1 MNHEY, CDR2 SMNVEV (reference sequence). CDR3: CASSRMGFMNTEAFF.

V and J are TRBV6-5 and TRBJ2-7; the TRBD1 assignment by TCRdb is unverifiable without DNA. This CDR3 is built from 13 residues. Looked up from germline, CDR1 is MNHEY and CDR2 is SVGAGI. The CDR3 sequence is CASSSGQGYEQYF.

The V gene is TRBV7-3, the J gene TRBJ1-6. In germline, CDR1 is SGHTA, CDR2 FQGTGA. The CDR3 extends over 13 amino acids. Here the CDR3 reads CASSLDYNSPLHF.

CDR3 sequence: CASSLVVGYEQYF. This chain links TRBV7-9 with TRBJ2-7. The CDR3 spans 13 residues. Per the germline V gene, CDR1 is SEHNR and CDR2 is FQNEAQ (reference sequence).

The chain carries TRBV5-1 and TRBJ2-3; without DNA, the TCRdb call of TRBD2 cannot be checked. The CDR3 consists of 15 residues. CDR1 SGHRS and CDR2 YFSETQ come from the germline V gene. The CDR3 loop reads CASSFGSGGEDTQYF.